Presented here are 5 T cell receptor beta chains from one specimen sequenced in a study of blood T cell repertoires in COVID-19. The repertoire was sequenced with immunoSEQ multiplex PCR; TCRdb's copy has only in-frame clones and lacks some. The repertoire holds some 40,000 clones, with around 70% as singletons. The specimen was peripheral blood. Source of these receptors: an older man with acute or convalescent COVID-19.

Concerning this clone itself: An end of the junction does not agree with germline; a read error may underlie this. The sample holds other DNA sequences that translate to the same CDR3. The rearrangement uses TRBV5-6 and TRBJ1-1; 7 bases map to TRBD1. CDR3 length equals 15 residues. The V gene's germline CDR1 is SGHDT and CDR2 YYEEEE. CDR3 sequence (DNA): TGTGCCAGCAGCCCCCTGACAGGGTTAAACACCGAAGCTTTCTTT. Residues: CASSPLTGLNTEAFF. Combining the CDR3 with reference TRBV5-6 and TRBJ1-1 gives the whole variable domain DAGVTQSPTHLIKTRGQQVTLRCSPKSGHDTVSWYQQALGQGPQFIFQYYEEEERQRGNFPDRFSGHQFPNYSSELNVNALLLGDSALYLCASSPLTGLNTEAFFGQGTRLTVV.

The table lists this clone with a count of one. This chain connects TRBV25-1 to TRBJ2-7, with a tentative D call TRBD1 (5 bases). The V gene lost 4 bases and the J gene lost 0 bases, with 16 bases spanning the gap. In germline, CDR1 is MGHDK, CDR2 SYGVNS. The CDR3 runs to 16 residues. CDR3 sequence reads: CASSGSRGKHSYEQYF. CDR3 bases: TGTGCCAGCAGTGGCTCAAGGGGAAAGCACTCCTACGAGCAGTACTTC.

The V and J genes are TRBV4-3 and TRBJ2-5; 8 positions match TRBD1. J lost 5 bases, V lost 0 bases, and 17 bases had no gene match. This CDR3 has 19 amino acids. Germline values: CDR1 LGHNA, CDR2 YSLEER. The DNA for the CDR3 is TGCGCCAGCAGCCAAGAAGGGTCGGGTGGCTCAGGGGGCAGGGAGACCCAGTACTTC. Encoded protein: CASSQEGSGGSGGRETQYF.

The table lists this clone with a count of one. For the CDR3, the DNA is TGTGCCAGCAGCTTAGACCGGACAGGGGGTAACTACGAGCAGTACTTC. Amino acids: CASSLDRTGGNYEQYF. The chain links TRBV11-2 to TRBJ2-7; 10 bases are shared with TRBD1. CDR1 and CDR2 from the germline V gene are SGHAT and FQNNGV. The J segment lost 3 bases and the V segment lost 0 bases, leaving 5 bases of the junction unmatched. The CDR3 sequence is 16 residues long.

The J gene is TRBJ2-2, the V gene TRBV10-1; no clear D. Germline CDR1 WNHNN, CDR2 SYGVQD (reference sequence). V gave up 2 bases and J gave up 3 bases, with 7 bases separating them. CDR3 length: 14 residues. The CDR3 coding sequence is TGCGCCAGCAGTGAGGGAGAGGACACCGGGGAGCTGTTTTTT. Protein product: CASSEGEDTGELFF.